This T cell receptor (beta chain) was retrieved from a study of T-cell reconstitution after alpha-beta-depleted transplantation in children (dated by TCRdb to the mid-2010s). For the study in its entirety: Using TCR repertoire profiling, the study followed T-cell immune reconstitution in a quantitative way in children after TCRalphabeta/CD19-depleted allogeneic hematopoietic cell transplantation.

Libraries were constructed by PCR. The data were produced on an Illumina HiSeq 2500. Molecular barcoding was employed in the preparation of TCR libraries, with unique molecular identifiers being used to normalize TCRbeta repertoire quantification. Through fastp at Q25 and MiXCR, TCRdb rebuilt clones from the public reads, retaining in-frame beta chains. Rows are unified per CDR3 protein, each entry keeping the most common DNA and genes. This sample is represented by some 280,000 distinct CDR3 sequences; over 8% of them were singletons. The top ten clones comprise 10% of the sample. This clonotype was detected many times. Its binding antigen is unknown. Nothing much larger sits one base from this clone, and base qualities are not available. Trimming accounts for 5 bases at V and 0 bases at J, while the number of junction bases matched to no gene is 2. CDR1 SGHTA and CDR2 FQGNSA were looked up in the germline V gene. Taken from cysteine to phenylalanine, the CDR3 has 14 residues. Left in the record is the CDR3 DNA by itself, 42 bases read in frame from the first base.

This TCR was sampled from a human donor who donated a stem cell graft to a child with SCID. The specimen was PBMCs from the stem cell graft donor, collected from the stem cell graft. The sequence joins TRBV7-2 to TRBJ2-7; a stretch of 9 junction bases matches TRBD2. The encoded CDR3 is CASSPSGVSYEQYF. The sequence in DNA is TGTGCCAGCAGCCCTAGCGGGGTCTCCTACGAGCAGTACTTC.